The 24 T cell receptor beta chains below were found in one sample sequenced in a study of response to subunit inactivated influenza vaccine. Via MiXCR, TCRdb re-called the RT-PCR reads, giving one row per CDR3 protein. The table lists 500,000 to 600,000 distinct CDR3 sequences, about 11% of them singletons. Sequenced material: PBMCs from blood, taken on the day of vaccination. These TCRs come from a man between 45 and 60 years old who received an inactivated influenza vaccine.

This clonotype came up a few times. The V and J genes are TRBV7-9 and TRBJ2-1, with D uncertain. This CDR3 is 12 amino acids long. The ends were cut back, 8 bases at V and 8 bases at J, with 13 bases in the middle. The germline V gene has CDR1 SEHNR and CDR2 FQNEAQ (reference sequence). The CDR3 bases are TGTGCCAGCCGGGTGGCCAGCCATGAGCAGTTCTTC. This sequence encodes CASRVASHEQFF.

This clonotype was seen only a few times. The CDR3 sequence: CSVEDAGTGFDEQFF. CDR3 bases: TGCAGCGTTGAAGATGCCGGGACAGGGTTCGATGAGCAGTTCTTC. The chain uses TRBV29-1 and TRBJ2-1, with TRBD1 identical over 9 bases. Per germline, CDR1 SQVTM and CDR2 ANQGSEA. This CDR3 has 15 amino acids. The V and J ends lost 0 bases and 8 bases, in that order; junction bases with no gene match: 8.

J is TRBJ2-7 and V is TRBV7-2; tentatively, D is TRBD1 or TRBD2 (5 bases each). This CDR3 region has 15 residues. V lost 5 bases, J lost 7 bases, and 21 bases lay in between. The germline gives CDR1 SGHTA, CDR2 FQGNSA. CDR3 sequence reads: CASSPTRDGTREQYF. The CDR3 DNA follows: TGTGCCAGCAGCCCAACCCGGGACGGGACGAGGGAGCAGTACTTC.

The chain employs TRBV12-3 or TRBV12-4 and TRBJ2-7; D is perhaps TRBD2 (5 bases). There are 13 residues in the CDR3. V was pared by 6 bases and J by 2 bases, with 11 bases between. The CDR3 reads CASSQTRAYEQYF. Here the CDR3 DNA reads TGTGCCAGCAGCCAAACTAGGGCCTACGAGCAGTACTTC.

A few counts support this clonotype. The V gene is TRBV28, the J gene TRBJ1-1, with 7 positions matching TRBD1. Germline lookup yields CDR1 MDHEN and CDR2 SYDVKM. V shed 5 bases, J shed 1 base, and the junction held 7 bases outside the gene matches. The CDR3 is 15 amino acids. The CDR3 protein is CASSPTRTGNTEAFF. In DNA form, the CDR3 reads TGTGCCAGCAGTCCTACTCGGACAGGGAACACTGAAGCTTTCTTT.

In its sample, this clonotype was seen a few times. The chain has TRBV6-5 and TRBJ2-7, with 9 nucleotides matching TRBD1. The CDR3 totals 16 residues. J was trimmed by 5 bases and V by 2 bases; bases with no gene match: 10. Germline V gives CDR1 MNHEY, CDR2 SVGAGI. The CDR3 sequence is CASSYRGKDRGNEQYF. In DNA, the CDR3 is TGTGCCAGCAGTTACCGGGGAAAGGACAGGGGTAACGAGCAGTACTTC.

The sample holds a few counts of this clonotype. The rearrangement links TRBV5-1 to TRBJ2-7; D possibly matches TRBD1 or TRBD2 (6 bases each). Trimming shortened V by 4 bases and J by 0 bases, and 14 bases separated the two germline ends. The CDR3 has 15 residues. The germline V gene encodes CDR1 SGHRS and CDR2 YFSETQ. In nucleotides, the CDR3 is TGCGCCAGCAGCCCACCGCGGGACAACTCCTACGAGCAGTACTTC. It codes for CASSPPRDNSYEQYF.

This clonotype occurred a few times. J is TRBJ2-1 and V is TRBV18; TRBD1 matches 9 bases. The germline CDR1 and CDR2 sequences are KGHSH and LQKENI. The J segment lost 6 bases and the V segment lost 3 bases, leaving 3 bases of the junction unmatched. The CDR3 is 14 residues long. This chain's CDR3 is CASSPGQGFNEQFF. CDR3 nucleotides: TGTGCCAGCTCACCGGGACAGGGTTTCAATGAGCAGTTCTTC.

This clonotype was observed a handful of times. J is TRBJ2-1 and V is TRBV5-6; D may be TRBD2 (5 bases). Germline lookup yields CDR1 SGHDT and CDR2 YYEEEE. The CDR3 is 15 residues long. Trimming cost V 4 bases and J 0 bases, with 11 bases left between them. CDR3 in amino acids: CASSKPGNSYNEQFF. The CDR3 DNA sequence: TGTGCCAGCAGCAAACCGGGAAACTCCTACAATGAGCAGTTCTTC.

There are a few counts of this clonotype. The chain uses TRBV5-1 and TRBJ2-1, with TRBD2 as a possible D gene (6 bases). Trimming pared 3 bases from V and 0 bases from J, leaving 13 bases between. The CDR3 is 16 residues long. Germline-derived CDR1 and CDR2 are SGHRS and YFSETQ. The CDR3 protein is CASSSVAESSYNEQFF. CDR3 bases: TGCGCCAGCAGCTCTGTAGCGGAAAGCTCCTACAATGAGCAGTTCTTC.

This chain joins TRBV7-2 and TRBJ2-4, with 10 bases lining up with TRBD1. The CDR3 covers 15 residues. Trimming at V came to 6 bases and at J to 1 base, leaving 3 bases not matched to a gene. Germline values: CDR1 SGHTA, CDR2 FQGNSA. CDR3 amino acids: CASSSGQGAKNIQYF. Written as DNA, the CDR3 is TGTGCCAGCAGTTCGGGACAGGGGGCCAAAAACATTCAGTACTTC.

This clonotype was detected only a few times. The V gene is TRBV7-9, the J gene TRBJ2-7; D unclear. The CDR3 loop spans 14 amino acids. Germline lookup yields CDR1 SEHNR and CDR2 FQNEAQ (reference sequence). Trimming took 3 bases from V and 0 from J, leaving 9 bases between them. The CDR3 here is CASSFGRFSYEQYF. As DNA, the CDR3 is TGTGCCAGCAGCTTCGGACGGTTCTCCTACGAGCAGTACTTC. Full variable domain (missing parts from reference TRBV7-9 and TRBJ2-7): DTGVSQNPRHKITKRGQNVTFRCDPISEHNRLYWYRQTLGQGPEFLTYFQNEAQLEKSRLLSDRFSAERPKGSFSTLEIQRTEQGDSAMYLCASSFGRFSYEQYFGPGTRLTVT.

This clonotype has more than one count but fewer than ten. No conserved phenylalanine or tryptophan ends this CDR3, so it is likely a read error. This chain links TRBV15 with TRBJ2-6; 14 bases agree with TRBD2. V trimming: 0 bases; J trimming: 0 bases; junction bases outside the gene matches: 7. The CDR3 totals 21 residues. Per the germline V gene, CDR1 is LNHNV and CDR2 is YYDKDF (reference sequence). DNA for the CDR3: TGTGCCACCAGCAGAGAGGGACTAGCGGGGGTTCTTAGCTCTGGGGCCAACGTCCTGACTCTC. This gives the protein CATSREGLAGVLSSGANVLTL.

The V call is TRBV12-3 or TRBV12-4, the J call TRBJ1-1; D not certain. V lost 6 bases to trimming and J lost 9 bases, with 8 bases between them. The CDR3 covers 10 residues. CDR3 coding DNA: TGTGCCAGCAGCTTGGGGAAAGCTTTCTTT. Encoded protein: CASSLGKAFF.

This chain connects TRBV12-3 or TRBV12-4 to TRBJ2-1; D remains ambiguous. The CDR3 contains 12 residues. V was shortened by 6 bases and J by 7 bases, with 10 bases between the two germline ends. CDR3 residues: CASSQPLNEQFF. The CDR3 DNA reads TGTGCCAGCAGCCAACCCCTAAATGAGCAGTTCTTC.

There are a few counts of this clonotype. J is TRBJ2-3 and V is TRBV24-1; perhaps TRBD2 as D (6 bases). The CDR3 loop spans 13 amino acids. Trimming pared 2 bases from V and 6 bases from J, leaving 8 bases between. Germline V CDR1 and CDR2: KGHDR, SFDVKD. The DNA for the CDR3 is TGTGCCACCAGTGATTCGGGGGTCGATACGCAGTATTTT. Its protein is CATSDSGVDTQYF.

This clonotype has at least ten counts. This chain links TRBV4-3 with TRBJ2-1; the D is unclear. From germline, CDR1 is LGHNA and CDR2 YSLEER. Trimming shortened V by 5 bases and J by 6 bases, and 23 bases separated the two germline ends. The CDR3 runs 17 residues. The CDR3 nucleotides are TGCGCCAGCAGCAACAAGATCGGAACCCGAGATACCAATGAGCAGTTCTTC. Its translation is CASSNKIGTRDTNEQFF.

This sequence joins TRBV6-5 and TRBJ2-5; 7 bases map to TRBD2. Germline CDR1 MNHEY, CDR2 SVGAGI. The CDR3 spans 14 residues. J gave up 3 bases and V 4 bases, and 5 bases lay outside the gene matches. The chain's CDR3 is CASSFQRGEETQYF. CDR3 nucleotide sequence: TGTGCCAGCAGTTTTCAACGGGGGGAAGAGACCCAGTACTTC.

This clonotype was detected only a few times. This sequence joins TRBV10-2 and TRBJ2-1; possibly TRBD2 for D (6 bases). CDR1 and CDR2 (germline): WSHSY, SAAADI. Trimming stripped 2 bases from V and 7 bases from J, with 15 bases between. The length of the CDR3 is 15 residues. CDR3 DNA: TGCGCCAGCAGTGAGGAAGCCTATGGGGGGAATGAGCAGTTCTTC. This gives the protein CASSEEAYGGNEQFF.

In the case of this clonotype: Relative to the germline gene, one junction end is altered; a read error may explain this. The rearrangement uses TRBV11-2 and TRBJ2-3, with D maybe TRBD1 (6 bases). CDR1 and CDR2 (germline): SGHAT, FQNNGV. The CDR3 totals 14 residues. The CDR3 region is CASSLQGWLDTHYF. The CDR3 nucleotides read TGTGCCAGCAGCCTACAGGGATGGTTAGATACGCACTATTTT.

There are a few counts of this clonotype. This chain connects TRBV15 to TRBJ2-1, with TRBD2 matching 7 bases. V shed 6 bases, J shed 0 bases, and the junction held 5 bases outside the gene matches. In germline, CDR1 is LNHNV, CDR2 YYDKDF (reference sequence). The CDR3 has 15 residues. CDR3 loop: CATREAGRSYNEQFF. In DNA, the CDR3 is TGTGCCACCAGAGAAGCGGGACGCTCCTACAATGAGCAGTTCTTC.

This clonotype was seen a few times. V and J are TRBV5-1 and TRBJ1-1, with unresolved D. Germline V CDR1 and CDR2: SGHRS, YFSETQ. Trimming took off 0 bases at V and 0 bases at J, with 15 bases between the two ends. CDR3 length: 17 residues. CDR3 sequence reads: CASSLDRLILMNTEAFF. The CDR3 nucleotides are TGCGCCAGCAGCTTGGACAGATTAATCCTGATGAACACTGAAGCTTTCTTT.

Ten or more counts support this clonotype. The chain uses TRBV11-2 and TRBJ1-3; D uncertain. The CDR3 totals 17 residues. Trimming took 2 bases from V and 0 from J, leaving 14 bases between them. Germline assignment: CDR1 SGHAT and CDR2 FQNNGV. CDR3 sequence reads: CASSLIIGSSSGNTIYF. As DNA, the CDR3 is TGTGCCAGCAGCTTAATTATCGGGAGTAGCTCTGGAAACACCATATATTTT.

Ten or more counts support this clonotype. This chain uses TRBV7-2 with TRBJ2-1; D not certain. Trimming removed 2 bases from V and 5 bases from J, with 13 bases in between. The germline V gene encodes CDR1 SGHTA and CDR2 FQGNSA. The CDR3 runs 15 residues. CDR3 protein: CASSLNNPRDNEQFF. DNA for the CDR3: TGTGCCAGCAGCTTAAACAACCCCCGGGACAATGAGCAGTTCTTC.